This T cell receptor (beta chain) was sequenced in a study of T-cell memory formation after mild COVID-19 listed by TCRdb under 2021. About the full investigation: TCR sequence clusters from the two donors were found to be largely donor specific. Longitudinal TCRalpha and TCRbeta repertoire sequencing tracked T-cell clones expanding and contracting after mild COVID-19 in two donors. Two young, previously healthy adult volunteers made up the cohort, one male and one female. General conclusions and limits of the study: Only two mild cases were covered in the study, and larger cohorts including severe cases with pre-infection samples were considered necessary. Some responding clones were detected in pre-infection memory, which suggested that pre-existing cross-reactive memory T cells had joined the SARS-CoV-2 response. From day 15 to 85, contracting clones showed balanced CD4/CD8 phenotypes, whereas a second wave of clones that expanded from day 15 to 37 leaned towards CD4+. The second-wave clones that peaked on day 37 were not confirmed to be SARS-CoV-2 specific. Contracting CD4+ clones turned up mainly in the CM and EM memory subsets, whereas EMRA was where CD8+ clones were enriched.

The reads were generated on an Illumina NovaSeq 6000. TCRalpha and TCRbeta cDNA libraries were constructed by 5'RACE with constant-segment primers, with sample barcodes and unique molecular identifiers being introduced. RNA was extracted from every sample with Trizol reagent. Library amplification was performed in two PCR steps, and a second sample barcode and Illumina TruSeq adapters were introduced in the second step. The libraries were sequenced on an Illumina NovaSeq using 2 x 150 bp paired-end reads. The published analysis was carried out like this. Reads were demultiplexed and collapsed into UMI-guided consensus sequences with migec v1.2.7. Using mixcr v2.1.11, UMI consensuses were aligned to TRA and TRB V and J templates and then assembled into clonotypes. A clonotype was counted as expanded or contracted only when both edgeR and NoisET called the clonotype significant, with the noise models trained on biological replicates. For edgeR calls, a false discovery rate-adjusted p below 0.01 and a log2 fold-change threshold of 1 were applied. PCA with hierarchical clustering of max-normalized trajectories of the 1000 most abundant clonotypes was used as exploratory dynamics analysis. Separately sequenced CD4+ and CD8+ repertoires were used to assign the CD4 or CD8 phenotype of responding clones. The public reads were reanalyzed by TCRdb: fastp trimming at Q25, MiXCR alignment, in-frame beta chains only. Rows are unified per CDR3 protein, each entry keeping the most common DNA and genes. It is TCRdb's table, rather than the study itself, that gives the V and J calls and clone size. The sample records under 300,000 distinct CDR3 sequences, about 15% of which are singletons. The ten largest clones represent approximately 3.5% of the sample.

A few counts support this clonotype. Its antigen is still unknown. No base quality information exists; no much larger clone differs at one position. The germline ends are 10 bases apart after V is trimmed by 2 bases and J by 0 bases. The CDR3 holds 15 amino acids from the cysteine to the phenylalanine. Kept here is only the CDR3 DNA, which spans 45 bases and is read in frame from base 1. CDR1 and CDR2 (SGHTA, FQGNSA) derive from the germline V gene. Ficoll-Paque density gradient centrifugation was the method used to isolate PBMCs. The sequence derives from a man aged 18-30 years who had mild COVID-19 (a few samples of this study predate the infection). The sample titles of this study are shuffled in the database, so cell type and time point are left out; the donor was told from shared clones. The rearranged chain carries TRBV7-2 and TRBJ1-1, with a weak D call of TRBD1 (5 bases match). Sequencing used PBMCs or a T cell subset sorted from them (not recorded which). The DNA sequence follows: TGTGCCAGCAGCTTACAGGCAGGGTTGAACACTGAAGCTTTCTTT. This translates into CASSLQAGLNTEAFF.